This T cell receptor (beta chain) was captured by sequencing in a study of human T cells and chemical hapten exposure. Study-level information: Variability of per-sample TCR yields stemmed mainly from small differences in pooled library volume.

Time point indicated: healthy volunteer bleed at 6 weeks. Unseparated into fractions, whole blood served as the source from which total RNA was extracted. Germline V lookup: CDR1 SGHTA, CDR2 FQGNSA. The CDR3 has 18 amino acids. The V and J ends lost 2 bases and 5 bases, in that order; junction bases with no gene match: 13. TCRdb reprocessed the RACE reads with MiXCR, giving one entry per CDR3 protein. The data hold 60,000 to 80,000 distinct CDR3 sequences, with around 6.1% observed a single time. The sequencing sample was made of whole blood. The sequence derives from a female donor in good health. Some clones in this sample may be carry-over from other donors' samples. The genes are TRBV7-2 and TRBJ2-3, with 10 bases matching TRBD2. The CDR3 sequence: CASSLYRASGRRGDTQYF. The CDR3 DNA sequence: TGTGCCAGCAGCTTATATCGCGCTAGCGGGAGAAGAGGAGATACGCAGTATTTT.